This T cell receptor (beta chain) was found in a study of T cell responses to AZD1222 COVID-19 vaccine (TCRdb year 2021). As for the study more broadly: Because spike-specific TCR depth and breadth did not differ between the two schedules, AZD1222 recipients who got a second dose at roughly 4 weeks were pooled with those who got a second dose at roughly 12 weeks. Trial participants were enrolled by age into subgroups of 18-55, 56-69 and 70-plus years, and around 150, 28 and 57 TCR-sequenced participants, respectively, were included in these subgroups. A total of about 250 trial participants underwent TCR sequencing, of whom about 200 had received two doses of AZD1222 and roughly 26 had received two doses of the MenACWY control vaccine. Summary of the overall study and its limitations: Spike-specific TCR breadth and depth rose significantly after two AZD1222 doses compared with day 0 and with MenACWY recipients. No day 14 peak-response samples were available, so repertoires were characterized only after the peak T cell response. CD4 TCRs associated with the vaccine covered the entire spike protein, and the dominant responses were in regions 160-218 and 743-854. Conclusions about previously exposed vaccinees were limited because only 5 or 6 AZD1222 recipients were SARS-CoV-2 seropositive at baseline. Nearly half of unique spike-specific TCRs reportedly recognized epitopes outside regions mutated in the B.1.351 and B.1.1.7 variants. Participants were mostly white British and included more females than males, and it was suggested by the authors that clonal diversity may have been underestimated. The 56-69-year group was small, and its depth increase did not reach significance, likely because of low power.

Including the terminal cysteine and phenylalanine, the CDR3 comprises 15 residues. Solely the CDR3 DNA is kept, with 45 bases framed from the first base. The germline V gene provides CDR1 SGHDN and CDR2 FVKESK. V is pared back by 5 bases and J by 7 bases, with 17 bases lying between the germline termini. The sample's time point label is to be understood as: baseline before first vaccination. The vaccinee samples were drawn from two UK trials, COV001 and COV002, one of which was a single-blind randomized controlled phase 2/3 trial testing AZD1222 (ChAdOx1 nCoV-19) in healthy adults. For TCRbeta chain sequencing, PBMC samples from trial participants were taken at day 0 and at day 28 after the second dose. The CDR3 regions of human TCRbeta chains were analyzed by immunosequencing. The original methods were these. TCRs in the repertoires were matched against a reference library of SARS-CoV-2-specific TCRs that had been generated with the MIRA antigen-specificity platform. Breadth was defined as the fraction of unique TCRs that were SARS-CoV-2-associated, and depth was defined as the fraction of total T cells that were SARS-CoV-2-associated. Using the MIRA data, each spike-specific TCR was assigned both to the spike region to which the TCR was reactive and to a CD4 or CD8 class. Log10-transformed breadth and depth values were compared by one-way ANOVA with Sidak's multiple comparisons tests. The table was pulled from immuneACCESS by TCRdb, which kept in-frame rearrangements only. Such tables lose some clones; where checked, under half of the loss comes from unresolved V genes, and the rest has no known cause. V, J and clone size reflect that table, while D and trimming were determined from the DNA. Counted in this sample were roughly 100,000 clones; 75% to 90% of them appeared once. Approximately 30% of the sample belongs to the ten largest clones.

This clone showed up just a few times. What antigen it recognizes has not been identified. No clone much larger than this one lies a single base away; base qualities are absent. This TCR derives from an adult in good health. Source: peripheral blood, taken on day 0 of AZD1222 vaccination. Here the chain combines TRBV14 and TRBJ2-2, with the D segment identity uncertain. The bases are TGTGCCAGCAGCTATAAAACACCCCGGAGCGGGGAGCTGTTTTTT. Its translation is CASSYKTPRSGELFF. Reference TRBV14 and TRBJ2-2 genes cover what lies past the CDR3, so the full variable domain is EAGVTQFPSHSVIEKGQTVTLRCDPISGHDNLYWYRRVMGKEIKFLLHFVKESKQDESGMPNNRFLAERTGGTYSTLKVQPAELEDSGVYFCASSYKTPRSGELFFGEGSRLTVL.